This TCR beta chain was recovered during a study of T cells in Graves' hyperthyroidism and ophthalmopathy. V was clipped by 7 bases and J by 5 bases, with 15 bases between them. The CDR3 extends over 14 amino acids. Germline-derived CDR1 and CDR2 are WSHSY and SAAADI. In patients aged 18 to 65, hyperthyroidism was newly diagnosed, with duration under 2 months. Uncontrolled infection, other autoimmune disease, pregnancy and lactation each barred patients from inclusion. Clinical symptoms, serum thyroxine, TRAb, thyroid ultrasound and orbital computed tomography informed diagnoses. Cells are PBMCs isolated from about 10 ml of fresh blood. TCR beta CDR3 regions were amplified from RNA. The HTBI primer set was used in a first-round RT-PCR of the TCR CDR3. TCRdb re-analysed the multiplex PCR reads in MiXCR, keeping a single row per CDR3 protein. The repertoire holds hundreds of thousands of distinct CDR3 sequences, about 19% seen once, with over 15% in the top ten.

The sequence derives from a woman between 50 and 59 years old with Graves' hyperthyroidism that later progressed to Graves' ophthalmopathy. Sequenced sample: blood. The chain links TRBV10-2 to TRBJ1-5; D possibly corresponds to TRBD1 (6 bases). The CDR3 DNA follows: TGCGCCAGCACCTCAGGGGATATTGATCAGCCCCAGCATTTT. Amino acid sequence: CASTSGDIDQPQHF.